This passage covers 7 T cell receptor beta chains from one sample sequenced in a study of blood T cell repertoires in COVID-19. The assay was immunoSEQ multiplex PCR, and TCRdb's table has in-frame clones only and misses some. The sample holds 160,000 or so clones; 70% to 90% are singletons and the top ten take over 5%. The material sequenced was peripheral blood. The receptors originated from a woman aged 45-65 years with COVID-19, enrolled during active disease.

The chain is built from TRBV11-2 and TRBJ2-3, with D tentatively TRBD1 (5 bases). Germline-derived CDR1 and CDR2 are SGHAT and FQNNGV. The CDR3 extends over 17 amino acids. Trimming took 4 bases from V and 0 from J, leaving 17 bases between them. The CDR3 is CASSSLSSDSSTDTQYF. Written as DNA, the CDR3 is TGTGCCAGCAGCTCCCTGTCTAGTGACAGTAGCACAGATACGCAGTATTTT.

The chain recombines TRBV6-5 with TRBJ2-1, with TRBD1 as a possible D gene (5 bases). CDR1 and CDR2 from the germline V gene are MNHEY and SVGAGI. Trimming stripped 5 bases from V and 6 bases from J, with 17 bases between. The CDR3 is made up of 15 amino acids. The CDR3 nucleotides read TGTGCCAGCAGTCCGATGGACACCTACCCCAATGAGCAGTTCTTC. Protein product: CASSPMDTYPNEQFF.

V usage is TRBV7-7 and J usage is TRBJ2-5; a possible D gene is TRBD1 (6 bases). CDR3 length equals 15 residues. Germline CDR1 reads SSHAT; CDR2 reads FNYEAQ (reference sequence). V was clipped by 2 bases and J by 4 bases, with 14 bases between them. CDR3 DNA: TGTGCCAGCAGCTTAAATACAGGGACCGGAGAGACCCAGTACTTC. It translates to CASSLNTGTGETQYF.

The chain has TRBV6-5 and TRBJ1-1; maybe TRBD1 (5 bases). Germline V gives CDR1 MNHEY, CDR2 SVGAGI. V was clipped by 8 bases and J by 0 bases, with 10 bases between them. The CDR3 contains 13 residues. This CDR3 reads CASWRGMNTEAFF. The CDR3, as DNA: TGTGCCAGCTGGAGGGGTATGAACACTGAAGCTTTCTTT.

The chain is built from TRBV3-1 (or the pseudogene TRBV3-2) and TRBJ1-1; weak D call: TRBD1 (5 bases). Trimming took off 4 bases at V and 1 base at J, with 7 bases between the two ends. The CDR3 runs to 13 residues. In germline, CDR1 is LGHDT, CDR2 YNNKEL (reference sequence). DNA for the CDR3: TGTGCCAGCAGCCGAACAGGGAACACTGAAGCTTTCTTT. Translated, it gives CASSRTGNTEAFF.

This sequence joins TRBV5-1 and TRBJ2-2; D is undetermined. Germline CDR1 and CDR2: SGHRS and YFSETQ. The CDR3 contains 14 residues. The V gene lost 1 base and the J gene lost 3 bases, with 7 bases spanning the gap. CDR3 residues: CASSLLSDTGELFF. The DNA of the CDR3 is TGCGCCAGCAGCTTGTTATCAGACACCGGGGAGCTGTTTTTT.

The chain links TRBV7-8 to TRBJ1-2; D may be TRBD1 (5 bases). Trimming took 5 bases from V and 2 from J, leaving 12 bases between them. This CDR3 spans 14 amino acids. Per germline, CDR1 SGHVS and CDR2 FQNEAQ. The CDR3 sequence is CASSEDRTNYGYTF. The CDR3 DNA follows: TGTGCCAGCAGCGAAGACAGAACCAACTATGGCTACACCTTC.